This TCR beta chain was sequenced during a study of spatial heterogeneity in lung cancer. About the research overall: There were consistently more beta-chain sequences detected than alpha-chain sequences.

Germline V CDR1 and CDR2: GTSNPN, SVGIG (reference sequence). V lost 0 bases and J 6 bases, leaving 12 bases between the germline ends. The CDR3 contains 13 residues. This clonotype came up many times. Antigen specificity is unknown. Using its own MiXCR run on the 5' RACE reads, TCRdb lists one record per CDR3 protein. This sample carries around 15,000 distinct CDR3 sequences, 7.3% of them seen once, and the ten largest clones take approximately 10%. The time point denotes: sample taken at primary tumor resection. Study conclusions and caveats: Tracking of tumor mutation counts was seen in expanded intratumoral alpha and beta TCR counts.

Material: lung tumor tissue, obtained at surgery. The receptor was derived from a male donor with early-stage non-small cell lung cancer. This chain connects TRBV30 to TRBJ2-7; perhaps TRBD1 as D (6 bases). The CDR3 region is CAWSVEGRGEQYF. As DNA, the CDR3 is TGTGCCTGGAGTGTAGAAGGCAGGGGCGAGCAGTACTTC. The variable domain in full, completed from reference TRBV30 and TRBJ2-7, reads SQTIHQWPATLVQPVGSPLSLECTVEGTSNPNLYWYRQAAGRGLQLLFYSVGIGQISSEVPQNLSASRPQDRQFILSSKKLLLSDSGFYLCAWSVEGRGEQYFGPGTRLTVT.